The T cell receptor (beta chain) described here comes from a study of cytomegalovirus exposure and HLA in healthy donors. At the level of the study: Unique TCR beta sequences numbering fewer than 130 million came from around 180 million T cells in an earlier analysis. Findings and limits, study-wide: Segments of the TCR beta V type were, in most cases, productive about 90% or about 30% of the time in an earlier analysis.

Trimming shortened V by 1 base and J by 5 bases, and 21 bases separated the two germline ends. Germline V gene data show CDR1 as GTSNPN and CDR2 as SVGIG (reference sequence). The CDR3 length is 17 residues. This clone was detected a few times. Its antigen is not identified. PCR amplification relied on 60 Vbeta primers (plus 13 Jbeta primers). Assay: immunoSEQ multiplex PCR; the TCRdb copy retains only in-frame clones and omits some. The data show just under 95,000 clones, more than 65% seen once. The sequencing sample was made of PBMCs. This clonotype was obtained from a girl aged 2 to 9 in good health and CMV-seropositive. The chain links TRBV30 to TRBJ1-5, with D maybe TRBD1 (5 bases). CDR3 sequence reads: CAWSGARDSSLHQPQHF. In DNA form, the CDR3 reads TGTGCCTGGAGTGGGGCCAGGGACTCCAGTCTACATCAGCCCCAGCATTTT.